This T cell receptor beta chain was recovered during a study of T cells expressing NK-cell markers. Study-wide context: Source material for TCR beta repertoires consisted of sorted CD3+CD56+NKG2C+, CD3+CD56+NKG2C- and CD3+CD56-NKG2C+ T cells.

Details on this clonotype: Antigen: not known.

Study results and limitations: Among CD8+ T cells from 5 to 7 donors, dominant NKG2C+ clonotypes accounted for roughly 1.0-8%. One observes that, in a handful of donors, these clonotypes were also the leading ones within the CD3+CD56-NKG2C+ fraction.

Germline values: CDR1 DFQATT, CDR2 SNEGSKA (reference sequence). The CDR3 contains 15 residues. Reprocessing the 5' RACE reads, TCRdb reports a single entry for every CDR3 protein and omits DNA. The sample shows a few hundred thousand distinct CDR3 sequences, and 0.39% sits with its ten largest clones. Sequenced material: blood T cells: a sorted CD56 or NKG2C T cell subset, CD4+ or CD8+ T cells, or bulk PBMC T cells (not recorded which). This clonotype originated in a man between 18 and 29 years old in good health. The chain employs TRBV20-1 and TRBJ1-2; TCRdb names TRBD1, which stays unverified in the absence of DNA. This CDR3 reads CSARERQGMNYGYTF.